This record covers a single TCR beta chain. This record comes from a study of control samples from healthy donors and cancer patients. Germline lookup yields CDR1 PRHDT and CDR2 FYEKMQ (reference sequence). Trimming stripped 5 bases from V and 6 bases from J, with 19 bases between. The CDR3 is made up of 16 amino acids. This table comes from immunoSEQ multiplex PCR, and its TCRdb copy is limited to in-frame clones, with some not included. The repertoire holds approximately 70,000 clones, with over 75% as singletons. The V gene is TRBV13, the J gene TRBJ2-2; D might be TRBD1 (6 bases). Material for sequencing was blood. This TCR came from a man aged 45-60 years in good health. CDR3 sequence (DNA): TGTGCCAGCAGCCAACCCCGAACAGGGTTGGCCGGGGAGCTGTTTTTT. This gives the protein CASSQPRTGLAGELFF.